The T cell receptor beta chain under discussion was sequenced for a study of cytomegalovirus exposure and HLA in healthy donors. The PCR used 60 Vbeta and 13 Jbeta primers. Profiled with immunoSEQ multiplex PCR; TCRdb holds only in-frame clones, not every one. The table includes around 300,000 clones, about four fifths detected once. With V trimmed by 5 bases and J by 8 bases, 6 bases remained unmatched. Germline-derived CDR1 and CDR2 are SGHNT and YYREEE (reference sequence). This CDR3 has 13 residues. The TCR originated in a woman aged 40 to 55 in good health and CMV-seropositive. Sequencing used PBMCs. The V and J genes are TRBV5-4 and TRBJ1-4; TRBD1 aligns across 7 bases. Here the CDR3 reads CASSQDRDEKLFF. CDR3 nucleotide sequence: TGTGCCAGCAGTCAAGACAGGGACGAAAAACTGTTTTTT.